This T cell receptor beta chain was obtained from a study of T-cell memory formation after mild COVID-19. The CDR3 covers 15 residues. V was pared by 0 bases and J by 7 bases, with 6 bases of the junction left unmatched. CDR1 is SGHRS, CDR2 YFSETQ, per germline. TCRdb analysed the 5' RACE reads with MiXCR anew, one entry per CDR3 protein. The table lists roughly 380,000 distinct CDR3 sequences, approximately 27% of them singletons. This receptor was identified in an adult woman who had mild COVID-19 (a few samples of this study predate the infection). Cell type and time point are not known. Sequencing was done on a sample of PBMCs or a T cell subset sorted from them (not recorded which). V and J are TRBV5-1 and TRBJ1-5; 8 bases map to TRBD1. The chain's CDR3 is CASSLGTGFYQPQHF. The CDR3 coding sequence is TGCGCCAGCAGCTTGGGGACAGGGTTCTACCAGCCCCAGCATTTT.